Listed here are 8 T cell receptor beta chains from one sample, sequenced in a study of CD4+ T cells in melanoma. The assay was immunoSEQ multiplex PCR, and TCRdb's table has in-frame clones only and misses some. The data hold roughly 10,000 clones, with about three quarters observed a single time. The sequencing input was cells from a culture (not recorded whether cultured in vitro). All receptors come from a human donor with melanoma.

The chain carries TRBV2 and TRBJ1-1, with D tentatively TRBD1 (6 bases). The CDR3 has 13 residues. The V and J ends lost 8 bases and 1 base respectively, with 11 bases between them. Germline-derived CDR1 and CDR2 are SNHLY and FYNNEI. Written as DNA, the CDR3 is TGTGCCAGCCGGACAGATGAGAACACTGAAGCTTTCTTT. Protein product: CASRTDENTEAFF.

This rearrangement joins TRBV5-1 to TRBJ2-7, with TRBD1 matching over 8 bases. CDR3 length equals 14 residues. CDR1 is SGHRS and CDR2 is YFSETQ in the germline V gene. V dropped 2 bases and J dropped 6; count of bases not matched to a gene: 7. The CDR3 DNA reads TGCGCCAGCAGCTTAGGACAGGGATCCCGCGAGCAGTACTTC. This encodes CASSLGQGSREQYF.

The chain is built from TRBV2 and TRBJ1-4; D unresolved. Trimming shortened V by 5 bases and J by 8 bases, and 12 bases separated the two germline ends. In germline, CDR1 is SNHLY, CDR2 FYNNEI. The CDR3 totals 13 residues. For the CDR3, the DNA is TGTGCCAGCAGTCCAAGACTGGGGGAAAAACTGTTTTTT. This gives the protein CASSPRLGEKLFF.

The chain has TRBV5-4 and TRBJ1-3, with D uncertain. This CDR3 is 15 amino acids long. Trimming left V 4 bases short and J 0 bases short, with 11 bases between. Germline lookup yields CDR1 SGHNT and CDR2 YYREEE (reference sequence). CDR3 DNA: TGTGCCAGCAGCAACGGACTCTCCTCTGGAAACACCATATATTTT. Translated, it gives CASSNGLSSGNTIYF.

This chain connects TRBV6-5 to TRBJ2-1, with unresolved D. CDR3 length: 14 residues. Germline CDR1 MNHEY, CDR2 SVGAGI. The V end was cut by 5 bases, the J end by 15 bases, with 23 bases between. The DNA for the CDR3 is TGTGCCAGCAGTACGACCGGGCGTCCTAGGTCAGCGTTCTTC. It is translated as CASSTTGRPRSAFF.

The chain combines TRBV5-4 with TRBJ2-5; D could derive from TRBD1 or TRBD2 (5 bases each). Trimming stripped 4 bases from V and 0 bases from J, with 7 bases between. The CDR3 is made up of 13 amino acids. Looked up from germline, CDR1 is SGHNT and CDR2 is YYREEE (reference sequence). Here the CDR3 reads CASSPGHQETQYF. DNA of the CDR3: TGTGCCAGCAGCCCGGGACACCAAGAGACCCAGTACTTC.

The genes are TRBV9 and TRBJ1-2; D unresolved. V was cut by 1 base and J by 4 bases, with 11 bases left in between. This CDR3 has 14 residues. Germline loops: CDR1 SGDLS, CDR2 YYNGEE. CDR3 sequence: CASSVFTASYGYTF. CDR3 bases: TGTGCCAGCAGCGTATTCACAGCCAGCTATGGCTACACCTTC.

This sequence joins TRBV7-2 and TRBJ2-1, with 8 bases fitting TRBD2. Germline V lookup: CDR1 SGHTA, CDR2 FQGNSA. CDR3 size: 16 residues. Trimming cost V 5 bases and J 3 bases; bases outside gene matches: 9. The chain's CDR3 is CASSLRRSGGYNEQFF. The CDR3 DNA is TGTGCCAGCAGCCTTAGGAGGAGCGGGGGCTACAATGAGCAGTTCTTC.